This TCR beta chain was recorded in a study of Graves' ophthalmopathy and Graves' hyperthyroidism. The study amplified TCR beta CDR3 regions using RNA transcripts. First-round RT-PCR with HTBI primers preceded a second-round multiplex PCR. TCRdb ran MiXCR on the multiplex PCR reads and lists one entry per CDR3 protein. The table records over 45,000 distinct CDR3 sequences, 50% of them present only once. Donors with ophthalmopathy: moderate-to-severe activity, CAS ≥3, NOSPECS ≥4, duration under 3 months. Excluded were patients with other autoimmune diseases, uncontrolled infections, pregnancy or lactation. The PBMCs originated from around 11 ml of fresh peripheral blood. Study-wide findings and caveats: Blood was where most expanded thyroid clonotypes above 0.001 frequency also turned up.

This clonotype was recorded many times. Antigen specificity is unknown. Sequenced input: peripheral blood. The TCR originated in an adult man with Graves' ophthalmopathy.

The CDR3 nucleotides are TGTGCCAGCAGCGAAACCGGGACAGGGGTTAGCACAGATACGCAGTATTTT. Translation: CASSETGTGVSTDTQYF. The J gene is TRBJ2-3, the V gene TRBV6-4, with 10 positions matching TRBD1. There are 17 residues in the CDR3. Germline CDR1 is MRHNA and CDR2 is SNTAGT. With 6 bases clipped from V and 0 bases from J, the junction kept 9 bases outside the gene matches.